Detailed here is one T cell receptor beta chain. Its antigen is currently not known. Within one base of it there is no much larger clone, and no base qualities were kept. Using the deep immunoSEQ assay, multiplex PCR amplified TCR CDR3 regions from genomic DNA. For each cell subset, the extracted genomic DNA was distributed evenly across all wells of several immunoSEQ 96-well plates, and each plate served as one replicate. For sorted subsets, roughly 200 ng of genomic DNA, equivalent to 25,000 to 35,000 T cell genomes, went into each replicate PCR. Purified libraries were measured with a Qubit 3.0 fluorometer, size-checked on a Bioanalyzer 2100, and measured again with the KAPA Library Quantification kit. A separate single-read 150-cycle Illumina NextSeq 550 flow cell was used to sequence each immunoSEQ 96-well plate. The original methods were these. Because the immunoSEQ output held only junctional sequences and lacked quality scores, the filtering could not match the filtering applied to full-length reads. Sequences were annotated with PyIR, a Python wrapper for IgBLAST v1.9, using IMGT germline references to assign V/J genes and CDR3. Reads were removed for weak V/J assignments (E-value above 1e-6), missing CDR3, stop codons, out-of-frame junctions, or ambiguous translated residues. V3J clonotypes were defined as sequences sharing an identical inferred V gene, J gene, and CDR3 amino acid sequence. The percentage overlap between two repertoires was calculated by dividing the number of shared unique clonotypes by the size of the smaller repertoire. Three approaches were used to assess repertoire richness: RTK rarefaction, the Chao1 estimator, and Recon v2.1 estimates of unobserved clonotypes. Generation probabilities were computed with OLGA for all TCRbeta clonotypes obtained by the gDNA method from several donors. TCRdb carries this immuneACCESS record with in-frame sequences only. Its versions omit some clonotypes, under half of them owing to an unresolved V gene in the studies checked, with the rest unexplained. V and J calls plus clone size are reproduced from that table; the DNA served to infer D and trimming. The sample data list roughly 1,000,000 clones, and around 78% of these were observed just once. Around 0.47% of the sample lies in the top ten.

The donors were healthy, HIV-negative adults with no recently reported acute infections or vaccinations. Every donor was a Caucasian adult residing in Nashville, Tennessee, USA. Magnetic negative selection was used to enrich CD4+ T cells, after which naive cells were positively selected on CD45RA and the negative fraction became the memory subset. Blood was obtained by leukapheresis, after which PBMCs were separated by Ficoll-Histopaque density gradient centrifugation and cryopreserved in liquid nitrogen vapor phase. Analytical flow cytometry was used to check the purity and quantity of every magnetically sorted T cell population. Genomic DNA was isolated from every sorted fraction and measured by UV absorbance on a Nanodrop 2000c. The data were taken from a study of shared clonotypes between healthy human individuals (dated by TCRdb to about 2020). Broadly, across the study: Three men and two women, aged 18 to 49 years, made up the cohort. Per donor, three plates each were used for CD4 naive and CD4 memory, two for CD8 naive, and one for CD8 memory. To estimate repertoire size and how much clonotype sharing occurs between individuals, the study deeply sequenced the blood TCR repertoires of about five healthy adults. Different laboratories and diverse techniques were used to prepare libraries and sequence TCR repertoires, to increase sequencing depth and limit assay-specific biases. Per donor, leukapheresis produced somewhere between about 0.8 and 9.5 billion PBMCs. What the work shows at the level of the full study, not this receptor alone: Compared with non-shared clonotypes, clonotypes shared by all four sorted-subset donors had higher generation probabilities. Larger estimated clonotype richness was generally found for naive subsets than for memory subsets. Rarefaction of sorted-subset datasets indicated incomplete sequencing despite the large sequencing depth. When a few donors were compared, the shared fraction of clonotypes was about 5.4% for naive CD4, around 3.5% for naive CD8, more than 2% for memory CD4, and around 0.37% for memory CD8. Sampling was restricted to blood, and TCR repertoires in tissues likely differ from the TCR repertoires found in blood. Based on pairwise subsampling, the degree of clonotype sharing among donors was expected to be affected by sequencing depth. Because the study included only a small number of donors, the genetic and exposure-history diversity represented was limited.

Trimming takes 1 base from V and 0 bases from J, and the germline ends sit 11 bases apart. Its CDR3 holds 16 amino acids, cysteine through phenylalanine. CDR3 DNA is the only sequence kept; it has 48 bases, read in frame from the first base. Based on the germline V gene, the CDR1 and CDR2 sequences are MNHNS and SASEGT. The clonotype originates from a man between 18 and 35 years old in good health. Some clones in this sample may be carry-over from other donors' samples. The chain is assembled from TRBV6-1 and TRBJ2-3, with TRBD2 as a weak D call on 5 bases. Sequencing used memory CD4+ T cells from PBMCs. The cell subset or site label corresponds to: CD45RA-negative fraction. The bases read TGTGCCAGCAGTGAAGTATCGGGCGGGAGCACAGATACGCAGTATTTT. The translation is CASSEVSGGSTDTQYF.